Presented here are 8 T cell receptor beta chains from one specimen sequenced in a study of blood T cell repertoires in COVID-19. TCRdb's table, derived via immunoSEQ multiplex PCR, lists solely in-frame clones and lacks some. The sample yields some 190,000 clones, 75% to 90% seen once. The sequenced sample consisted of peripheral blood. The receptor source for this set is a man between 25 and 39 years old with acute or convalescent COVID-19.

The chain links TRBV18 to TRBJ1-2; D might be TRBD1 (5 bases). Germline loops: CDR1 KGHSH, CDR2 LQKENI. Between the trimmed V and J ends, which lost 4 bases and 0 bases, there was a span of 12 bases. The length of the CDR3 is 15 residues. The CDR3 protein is CASSLTGEANYGYTF. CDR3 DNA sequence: TGTGCCAGCTCACTAACAGGAGAGGCTAACTATGGCTACACCTTC.

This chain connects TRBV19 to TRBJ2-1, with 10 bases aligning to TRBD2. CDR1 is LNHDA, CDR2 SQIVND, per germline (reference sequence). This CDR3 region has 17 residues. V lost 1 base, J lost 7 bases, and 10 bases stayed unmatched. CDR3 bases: TGTGCCAGTAGTATAGCTAGCGGGAGTGTGGGGTGGAATGAGCAGTTCTTC. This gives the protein CASSIASGSVGWNEQFF.

CDR3 sequence (DNA): TGTGCCAGCAGCTCGACAGGGGGCTCTAAGCAGCCCCAGCATTTT. Protein sequence: CASSSTGGSKQPQHF. V usage is TRBV6-5 and J usage is TRBJ1-5; 10 bases line up with TRBD1. The V and J ends lost 6 bases and 7 bases, in that order; junction bases with no gene match: 9. There are 15 residues in the CDR3. Germline V lookup: CDR1 MNHEY, CDR2 SVGAGI.

This CDR3 is CAATRDRGSYGTIYF. The CDR3 DNA is TGTGCCGCCACGAGGGACAGGGGGTCTTACGGCACCATATATTTT. J is TRBJ1-3 and V is TRBV19; TRBD1 matches at 11 bases. The CDR3 has 15 residues. V shed 11 bases and J 9 bases; nucleotides not matched to a gene: 15. The V gene's germline CDR1 is LNHDA and CDR2 SQIVND (reference sequence).

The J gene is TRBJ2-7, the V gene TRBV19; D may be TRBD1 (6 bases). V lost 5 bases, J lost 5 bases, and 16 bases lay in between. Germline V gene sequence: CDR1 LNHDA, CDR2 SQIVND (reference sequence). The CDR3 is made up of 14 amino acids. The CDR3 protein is CASSPGAGVDEQYF. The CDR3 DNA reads TGTGCCAGTAGTCCCGGGGCAGGGGTGGACGAGCAGTACTTC.

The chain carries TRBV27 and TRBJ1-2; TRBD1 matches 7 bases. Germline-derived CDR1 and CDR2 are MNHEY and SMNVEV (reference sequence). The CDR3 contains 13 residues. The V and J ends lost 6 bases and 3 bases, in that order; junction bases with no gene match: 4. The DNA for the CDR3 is TGTGCCAGCAGCGTCGACAGGGACTATGGCTACACCTTC. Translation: CASSVDRDYGYTF.

CDR3 sequence reads: CASGPQTGGYTF. The CDR3, as DNA: TGTGCCAGCGGCCCTCAGACCGGGGGCTACACCTTC. The chain carries TRBV6-5 and TRBJ1-2; D call uncertain. The V gene's germline CDR1 is MNHEY and CDR2 SVGAGI. This CDR3 is 12 amino acids long. The V end was cut by 8 bases, the J end by 8 bases, with 15 bases between.

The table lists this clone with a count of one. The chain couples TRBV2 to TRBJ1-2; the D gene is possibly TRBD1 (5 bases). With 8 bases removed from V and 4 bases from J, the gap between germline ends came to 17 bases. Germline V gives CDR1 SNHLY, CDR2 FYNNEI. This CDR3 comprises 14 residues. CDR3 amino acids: CASDLSGKGYGYTF. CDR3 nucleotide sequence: TGTGCCAGCGACTTGTCAGGGAAGGGCTATGGCTACACCTTC.